The sequence of this T cell receptor beta chain was determined in a study of blood T cell repertoires in COVID-19. Study-wide background: COVID-19 samples, acute and convalescent, were from the United States, Italy and Spain.

Notes on this clone: The junction shows a germline mismatch at one end, possibly a read error.

The length of the CDR3 is 10 residues. Per the germline V gene, CDR1 is LGHDT and CDR2 is YNNKEL (reference sequence). Ages ranged from about 18 to 89 years, with residence in under 25 US areas. Original data processing: Nucleated cell counts were estimated from reference gene primer amplification. Some clones are missing from TCRdb's copy, which holds only in-frame ones; the method was immunoSEQ multiplex PCR. The V and J calls and clone size come from that table; D and trimming were worked out from the DNA. The table shows about 130,000 clones, with 70% to 85% occurring only once. Sequenced: PBMCs or T cells enriched from blood (not recorded which). This TCR was recovered from a man aged 50 to 60 who had recovered from COVID-19. V usage is TRBV3-1 (or the pseudogene TRBV3-2) and J usage is TRBJ1-5, with unresolved D. Here the CDR3 reads CASSQDGEYF. The CDR3 DNA reads TGTGCCAGCAGCCAAGATGGAGAGTATTTT.